What follows are 4 T cell receptor beta chains derived from one specimen sequenced in a study of CD8 T cells in ankylosing spondylitis. TCRdb reprocessed the 5' RACE reads with MiXCR, giving one entry per CDR3 protein. The table has around 330,000 distinct CDR3 sequences, roughly 11% seen once. The sample taken for sequencing was blood, either unsorted or a sorted T cell fraction (not recorded which). Receptors originate from a female donor with ankylosing spondylitis or in good health (not recorded which).

There are a few counts of this clonotype. The chain links TRBV20-1 to TRBJ2-7, with 9 bases lining up with TRBD2. The V and J ends lost 6 bases and 0 bases, in that order; junction bases with no gene match: 12. The CDR3 is 16 residues long. In germline, CDR1 is DFQATT, CDR2 SNEGSKA (reference sequence). CDR3 amino acids: CSARPIAGVPSYEQYF. In nucleotides, the CDR3 is TGCAGTGCCAGACCCATAGCGGGAGTCCCCTCCTACGAGCAGTACTTC.

This clonotype was recorded at least ten times. V is TRBV5-1 and J is TRBJ2-7; 9 bases fit TRBD1. Germline V gene lookup returns CDR1 SGHRS and CDR2 YFSETQ. The J segment lost 3 bases and the V segment lost 6 bases, leaving 7 bases of the junction unmatched. The CDR3 spans 14 residues. The CDR3 DNA follows: TGCGCCAGCACCGAGCAGGGACAGGGCTACGAGCAGTACTTC. This encodes CASTEQGQGYEQYF.

This chain joins TRBV27 and TRBJ2-3; 9 bases line up with TRBD2. CDR3 size: 14 residues. Germline CDR1 reads MNHEY; CDR2 reads SMNVEV (reference sequence). J lost 4 bases, V lost 6 bases, and 5 bases had no gene match. The CDR3 is CASRHSGGPDTQYF. DNA of the CDR3: TGTGCCAGCAGGCATAGCGGGGGCCCAGATACGCAGTATTTT.

This clonotype has only a few counts. The chain links TRBV20-1 to TRBJ2-3; perhaps D is TRBD1 or TRBD2 (6 bases each). V lost 5 bases to trimming and J lost 1 base, with 16 bases between them. The CDR3 has 15 amino acids. The V gene's germline CDR1 is DFQATT and CDR2 SNEGSKA (reference sequence). CDR3 sequence (DNA): TGCAGTGCTCCCGGGGGCCTGGCAGGCACAGATACGCAGTATTTT. This codes for CSAPGGLAGTDTQYF.